The 3 T cell receptor beta chains given below trace back to one sample, sequenced in a study of T cells in Graves' hyperthyroidism and ophthalmopathy. What was amplified from RNA transcripts were TCR beta CDR3 regions. A first-round RT-PCR of the TCR CDR3 used the HTBI primer set. TCRdb re-called the multiplex PCR reads with MiXCR, one entry per CDR3 protein. The sample carries 500,000 to 550,000 distinct CDR3 sequences, roughly 20% recorded once. The material sequenced was blood. Receptors were obtained from a man between 18 and 29 years old with Graves' hyperthyroidism.

The gene calls are TRBV28 and TRBJ2-5, with D possibly called TRBD1 or TRBD2 (5 bases each). The germline V gene encodes CDR1 MDHEN and CDR2 SYDVKM. The CDR3 is 15 amino acids. Trimming took off 4 bases at V and 5 bases at J, with 17 bases between the two ends. Written as DNA, the CDR3 is TGTGCCAGCAGTTCGGGCAGCATGGGACGGGAGACCCAGTACTTC. Translation gives CASSSGSMGRETQYF.

In its sample, this clonotype was seen many times. The chain has TRBV20-1 and TRBJ1-5; 7 bases are shared with TRBD1. Germline trimming cut 3 bases from V and 0 bases from J; bases unmatched to any gene: 8. The CDR3 runs 16 residues. Per germline, CDR1 DFQATT and CDR2 SNEGSKA (reference sequence). Here the CDR3 reads CSASPPGTASNQPQHF. CDR3 coding DNA: TGCAGTGCTAGCCCCCCTGGGACAGCTAGCAATCAGCCCCAGCATTTT.

This clonotype occurred many times. V gene TRBV7-6 combines with J gene TRBJ2-5; maybe TRBD2 (7 bases). Germline CDR1 reads SGHVS; CDR2 reads FNYEAQ. Trimming removed 2 bases from V and 4 bases from J, with 17 bases in between. CDR3 length: 16 amino acids. The CDR3 nucleotides read TGTGCCAGCAGCTTACTACAAGGGGGGGGCTCAGAGACCCAGTACTTC. Protein sequence: CASSLLQGGGSETQYF. The full variable domain, its missing parts supplied by reference TRBV7-6 and TRBJ2-5, is GAGVSQSPRYKVTKRGQDVALRCDPISGHVSLYWYRQALGQGPEFLTYFNYEAQQDKSGLPNDRFSAERPEGSISTLTIQRTEQRDSAMYRCASSLLQGGGSETQYFGPGTRLLVL.